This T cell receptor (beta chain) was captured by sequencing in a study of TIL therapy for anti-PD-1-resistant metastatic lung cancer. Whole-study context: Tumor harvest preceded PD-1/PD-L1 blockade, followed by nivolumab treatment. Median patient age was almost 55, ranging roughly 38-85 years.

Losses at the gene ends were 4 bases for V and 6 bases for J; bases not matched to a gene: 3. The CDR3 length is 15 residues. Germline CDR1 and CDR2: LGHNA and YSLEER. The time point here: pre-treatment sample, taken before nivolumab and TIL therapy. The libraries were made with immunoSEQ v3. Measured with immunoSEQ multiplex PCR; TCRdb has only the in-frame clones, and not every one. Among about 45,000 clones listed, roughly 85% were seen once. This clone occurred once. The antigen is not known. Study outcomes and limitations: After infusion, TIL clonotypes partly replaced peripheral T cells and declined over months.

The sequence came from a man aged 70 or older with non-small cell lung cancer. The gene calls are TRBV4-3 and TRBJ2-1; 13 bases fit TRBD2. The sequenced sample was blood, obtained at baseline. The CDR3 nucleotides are TGCGCCAGCAGCCGGACTAGCGGGAGTCCCAATGAGCAGTTCTTC. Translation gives CASSRTSGSPNEQFF.